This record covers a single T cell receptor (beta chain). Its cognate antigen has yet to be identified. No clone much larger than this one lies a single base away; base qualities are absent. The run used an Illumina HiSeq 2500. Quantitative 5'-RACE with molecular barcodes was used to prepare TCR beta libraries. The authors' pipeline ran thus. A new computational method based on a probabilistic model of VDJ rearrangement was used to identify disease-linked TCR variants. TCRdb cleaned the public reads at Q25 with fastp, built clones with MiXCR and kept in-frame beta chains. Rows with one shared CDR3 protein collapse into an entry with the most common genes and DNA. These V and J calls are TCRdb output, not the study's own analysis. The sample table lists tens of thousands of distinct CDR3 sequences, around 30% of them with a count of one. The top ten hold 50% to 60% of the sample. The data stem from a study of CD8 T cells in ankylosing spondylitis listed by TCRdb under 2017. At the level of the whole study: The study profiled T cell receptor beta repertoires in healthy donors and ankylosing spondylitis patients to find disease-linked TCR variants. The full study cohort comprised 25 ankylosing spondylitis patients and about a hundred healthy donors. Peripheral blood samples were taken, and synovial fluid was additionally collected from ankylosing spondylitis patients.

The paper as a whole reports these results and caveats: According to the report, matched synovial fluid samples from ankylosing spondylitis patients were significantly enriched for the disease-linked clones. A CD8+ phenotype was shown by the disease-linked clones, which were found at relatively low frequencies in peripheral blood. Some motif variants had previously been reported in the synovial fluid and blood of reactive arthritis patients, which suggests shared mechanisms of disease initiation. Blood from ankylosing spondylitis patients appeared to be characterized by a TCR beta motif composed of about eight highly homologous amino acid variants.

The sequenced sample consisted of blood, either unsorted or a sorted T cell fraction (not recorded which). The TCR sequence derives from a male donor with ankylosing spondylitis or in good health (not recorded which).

The CDR3 here reads CASSPKLAGIQETQYF. In nucleotide form, the sequence is TGTGCCAGCTCACCAAAACTAGCGGGAATCCAAGAGACCCAGTACTTC. The chain joins TRBV18 to TRBJ2-5; TRBD2 fits 10 bases in the junction. Trimming accounts for 2 bases at V and 1 base at J, while the number of junction bases matched to no gene is 4. CDR1 KGHSH and CDR2 LQKENI were looked up in the germline V gene. Including the terminal cysteine and phenylalanine, the CDR3 comprises 16 residues. Solely the CDR3 DNA is kept, with 48 bases framed from the first base.